Listed here are 10 T cell receptor beta chains from one sample, sequenced in a study of T cells in Graves' hyperthyroidism and ophthalmopathy. The source material, RNA transcripts, was used to amplify TCR beta CDR3 regions. Researchers ran a first-round RT-PCR on the TCR CDR3 using the HTBI primer set. MiXCR was run by TCRdb on the multiplex PCR reads, yielding one entry per CDR3 protein. Of under 300,000 distinct CDR3 sequences listed, 25% to 30% are singletons. Specimen: blood. These TCRs come from a man aged 40-49 years with Graves' hyperthyroidism that later progressed to Graves' ophthalmopathy.

The chain is built from TRBV6-1 and TRBJ2-5; tentative D call: TRBD1 (5 bases). Trimming removed 4 bases from V and 7 bases from J, with 13 bases in between. Per the germline V gene, CDR1 is MNHNS and CDR2 is SASEGT. This CDR3 region has 13 residues. In DNA form, the CDR3 reads TGTGCCAGCAGTGCCCCAGGGTCCGGGACCCAGTACTTC. Translation gives CASSAPGSGTQYF.

This clonotype was detected many times. V gene TRBV25-1 combines with J gene TRBJ2-5; 8 bases map to TRBD1. Germline loops: CDR1 MGHDK, CDR2 SYGVNS. The CDR3 runs to 17 residues. V was pared by 2 bases and J by 0 bases, with 8 bases of the junction left unmatched. The CDR3 sequence is CASSEMGTGGDQETQYF. CDR3 bases: TGTGCCAGCAGTGAAATGGGAACAGGGGGAGACCAAGAGACCCAGTACTTC.

This clonotype was detected many times. The rearrangement uses TRBV6-5 and TRBJ2-7, with 10 bases matching TRBD1. The CDR3 contains 15 residues. V lost 5 bases to trimming and J lost 4 bases; unmatched junction nucleotides: 8. CDR1 and CDR2 from the germline V gene are MNHEY and SVGAGI. Here the CDR3 reads CASSTLGTGEYEQYF. The CDR3 coding sequence is TGTGCCAGCAGTACCCTCGGGACAGGGGAGTACGAGCAGTACTTC.

V usage is TRBV5-4 and J usage is TRBJ1-4, with D perhaps TRBD1 (5 bases). This CDR3 is 16 amino acids long. Germline CDR1 is SGHNT and CDR2 is YYREEE (reference sequence). V lost 2 bases and J lost 7, with 18 bases in between. Written as DNA, the CDR3 is TGTGCCAGCAGCTTAACGGAGACCGGGGCCGGTGAAAAACTGTTTTTT. Its translation: CASSLTETGAGEKLFF.

Many counts were recorded for this clonotype. CDR3 nucleotide sequence: TGTGCCTGGAGTCGGCTAGCGGGAGACACCGGGGAGCTGTTTTTT. It is translated as CAWSRLAGDTGELFF. V and J are TRBV30 and TRBJ2-2; 10 bases are shared with TRBD2. CDR1 GTSNPN and CDR2 SVGIG come from the germline V gene (reference sequence). There are 15 residues in the CDR3. Trimming at V came to 2 bases and at J to 3 bases, leaving 3 bases not matched to a gene.

The chain joins TRBV6-1 to TRBJ1-2, with 8 bases fitting TRBD1. The CDR3 length is 14 residues. The trim removed 6 bases at V and 8 bases at J, leaving 11 bases unmatched. Germline CDR1 reads MNHNS; CDR2 reads SASEGT. CDR3 protein: CASRSDRGSGGYTF. Written as DNA, the CDR3 is TGTGCCAGCAGATCTGACAGGGGTTCGGGAGGCTACACCTTC.

The chain employs TRBV28 and TRBJ2-7; possible D gene TRBD2, 6 bases. V lost 1 base to trimming and J lost 5 bases, with 15 bases between them. The CDR3 runs 15 residues. Germline V gene data show CDR1 as MDHEN and CDR2 as SYDVKM. CDR3 loop: CASSLYPGGGDEQYF. The CDR3 nucleotides are TGTGCCAGCAGTTTATATCCCGGTGGAGGGGACGAGCAGTACTTC.

This clonotype was observed many times. The chain employs TRBV3-1 and TRBJ2-5, with TRBD1 as a possible D gene (5 bases). Germline V gives CDR1 LGHDT, CDR2 YNNKEL (reference sequence). Trimming took 1 base from V and 5 from J, leaving 17 bases between them. The CDR3 covers 16 residues. CDR3 nucleotide sequence: TGTGCCAGCAGCCAAGGACCCGAAACAAAGGGGGAGACCCAGTACTTC. Protein product: CASSQGPETKGETQYF.

This clonotype was seen at least ten times. J is TRBJ1-2 and V is TRBV5-1, with TRBD1 matching 8 bases. Germline loops: CDR1 SGHRS, CDR2 YFSETQ. V gave up 4 bases and J gave up 7 bases; unmatched junction bases: 6. CDR3 length equals 13 residues. CDR3 sequence: CASSPDRVTGYTF. CDR3 DNA: TGCGCCAGCAGCCCGGACAGGGTCACTGGCTACACCTTC.

This clonotype was seen many times. The gene calls are TRBV12-3 or TRBV12-4 and TRBJ1-1; 7 bases map to TRBD1. The CDR3 is made up of 14 amino acids. V trimming: 7 bases; J trimming: 4 bases; junction bases outside the gene matches: 9. In DNA form, the CDR3 reads TGTGCCAGCACCCAGGAGGGGGCCGGCACTGAAGCTTTCTTT. It encodes CASTQEGAGTEAFF.